The 10 T cell receptor beta chains below come from one sample, sequenced in a study of T cell responses to AZD1222 COVID-19 vaccine. Produced via immunoSEQ multiplex PCR; TCRdb's table is partial and in-frame only. The data show around 94,000 clones, around nine tenths seen once. The material was peripheral blood, obtained on day 0 of AZD1222 vaccination. These receptors were taken from an adult in good health.

This clone was counted once. This chain connects TRBV7-2 to TRBJ1-3; tentatively, D is TRBD1 (5 bases). The CDR3 extends over 15 amino acids. V was shortened by 0 bases and J by 6 bases, with 12 bases between the two germline ends. Per germline, CDR1 SGHTA and CDR2 FQGNSA. Here the CDR3 reads CASSLARGWENTIYF. CDR3 sequence (DNA): TGTGCCAGCAGCTTAGCGCGGGGGTGGGAAAACACCATATATTTT.

The chain uses TRBV5-1 and TRBJ2-7, with 8 bases lining up with TRBD2. CDR3 size: 15 residues. Germline-derived CDR1 and CDR2 are SGHRS and YFSETQ. The V gene end was trimmed by 0 bases and the J gene end by 1 base; junction bases not matched to a gene: 3. As DNA, the CDR3 is TGCGCCAGCAGCTTGGCGGCTAGCGGGTCCTACGAGCAGTACTTC. The encoded protein is CASSLAASGSYEQYF.

The CDR3 DNA reads TGTGCCATCAAGCGGGCTGACTCCTACAATGAGCAGTTCTTC. This codes for CAIKRADSYNEQFF. This rearrangement joins TRBV10-3 to TRBJ2-1; D is possibly TRBD2 (6 bases). This CDR3 spans 14 amino acids. Per germline, CDR1 ENHRY and CDR2 SYGVKD. Deletions cut 7 bases from V and 0 bases from J, with 10 bases between.

The rearrangement joins TRBV4-3 to TRBJ2-1, with 8 bases matching TRBD2. The CDR3 extends over 15 amino acids. Germline loops: CDR1 LGHNA, CDR2 YSLEER. Trimming removed 4 bases from V and 8 bases from J; junction bases left unmatched: 10. CDR3 coding DNA: TGCGCCAGCAGCCCTTCTAGCGGGTCTTGGGATGAGCAGTTCTTC. Amino acid sequence: CASSPSSGSWDEQFF.

The chain combines TRBV1 with TRBJ1-1; no DNA check was done on the table's D call, TRBD1. TRBV1 is described as a pseudogene. This CDR3 is 9 amino acids long. The chain's CDR3 is CTSGFGAFF. In nucleotides, the CDR3 is TGCACTTCAGGGTTTGGCGCTTTCTTT.

CDR3 protein: CASRTTALSGNTIYF. CDR3 bases: TGTGCCAGTAGAACAACAGCCCTCTCTGGAAACACCATATATTTT. The chain combines TRBV19 with TRBJ1-3, with D hard to call. CDR1 and CDR2 from the germline V gene are LNHDA and SQIVND (reference sequence). The CDR3 has 15 residues. Trimming removed 6 bases at V and 0 bases at J, with 12 bases between.

Remarks on this clone: A read error may produce the germline difference seen at one junction end. V usage is TRBV19 and J usage is TRBJ1-5; D is unresolved. In germline, CDR1 is LNHDA, CDR2 SQIVND (reference sequence). The CDR3 is 12 amino acids. Here the CDR3 DNA reads TGTGCCAGTAGAGATAGCCATCAGCCCCAGCATTTT. This gives the protein CASRDSHQPQHF.

This chain connects TRBV29-1 to TRBJ1-1; D is undetermined. Germline V gives CDR1 SQVTM, CDR2 ANQGSEA. The ends were cut back, 1 base at V and 0 bases at J, with 6 bases in the middle. This CDR3 is 13 amino acids long. The CDR3 loop is CSVEVSLNTEAFF. CDR3 nucleotides: TGCAGCGTTGAAGTGTCCCTGAACACTGAAGCTTTCTTT.

This clone was picked up a small number of times. V gene TRBV20-1 combines with J gene TRBJ1-4; no clear D. CDR1 and CDR2 from the germline V gene are DFQATT and SNEGSKA (reference sequence). The V end was cut by 3 bases, the J end by 7 bases, with 6 bases between. CDR3 length: 11 amino acids. The DNA for the CDR3 is TGCAGTGCTAGCTTAGGTGAAAAACTGTTTTTT. It yields the protein CSASLGEKLFF.

J is TRBJ1-1 and V is TRBV19; 12 nucleotides line up with TRBD1. Germline lookup yields CDR1 LNHDA and CDR2 SQIVND (reference sequence). J gave up 11 bases and V 8 bases, and 3 bases lay outside the gene matches. This CDR3 has 11 residues. CDR3 nucleotides: TGTGCCAGTGGGACAGGGGGCGAGGCTTTCTTT. Its translation is CASGTGGEAFF.